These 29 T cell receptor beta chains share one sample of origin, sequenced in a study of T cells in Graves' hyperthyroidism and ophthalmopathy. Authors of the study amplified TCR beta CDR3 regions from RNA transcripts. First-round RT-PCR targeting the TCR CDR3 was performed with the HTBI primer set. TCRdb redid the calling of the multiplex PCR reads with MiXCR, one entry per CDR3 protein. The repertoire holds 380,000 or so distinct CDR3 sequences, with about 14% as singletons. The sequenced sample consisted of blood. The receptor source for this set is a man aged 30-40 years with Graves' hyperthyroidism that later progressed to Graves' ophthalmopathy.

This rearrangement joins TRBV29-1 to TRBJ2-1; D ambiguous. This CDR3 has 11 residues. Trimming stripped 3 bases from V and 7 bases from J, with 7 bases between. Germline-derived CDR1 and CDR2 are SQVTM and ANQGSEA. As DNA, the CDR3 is TGCAGCGTTGACTCCTTGAATGAGCAGTTCTTC. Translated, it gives CSVDSLNEQFF.

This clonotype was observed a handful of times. The CDR3 DNA follows: TGTGCCAGCAGGACTAGCGGGGGTTTCGCAGATACGCAGTATTTT. Its translation: CASRTSGGFADTQYF. The rearrangement uses TRBV28 and TRBJ2-3; 12 nucleotides agree with TRBD2. Trimming cost V 6 bases and J 4 bases; bases outside gene matches: 5. Germline values: CDR1 MDHEN, CDR2 SYDVKM. The CDR3 is 15 amino acids.

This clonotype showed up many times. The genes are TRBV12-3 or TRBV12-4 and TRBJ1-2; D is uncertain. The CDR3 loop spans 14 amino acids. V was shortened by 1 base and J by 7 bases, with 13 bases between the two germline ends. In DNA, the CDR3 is TGTGCCAGCAGTTTAGGGTCCGGGGTGTCTGGCTACACCTTC. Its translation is CASSLGSGVSGYTF.

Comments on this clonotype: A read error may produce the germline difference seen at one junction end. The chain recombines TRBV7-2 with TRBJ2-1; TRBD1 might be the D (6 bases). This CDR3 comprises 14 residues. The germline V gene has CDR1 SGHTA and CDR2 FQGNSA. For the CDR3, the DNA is TGTGCCAGCAGCTTCTCCGGGACACCCGAGAGAAAGGTCTTC. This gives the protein CASSFSGTPERKVF.

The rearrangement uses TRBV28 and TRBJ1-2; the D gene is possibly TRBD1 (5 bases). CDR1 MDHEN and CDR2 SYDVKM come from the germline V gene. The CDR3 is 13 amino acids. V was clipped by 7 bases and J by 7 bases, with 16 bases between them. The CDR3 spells CASTPEWGGGYTF. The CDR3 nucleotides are TGTGCCAGCACTCCTGAGTGGGGCGGTGGCTACACCTTC.

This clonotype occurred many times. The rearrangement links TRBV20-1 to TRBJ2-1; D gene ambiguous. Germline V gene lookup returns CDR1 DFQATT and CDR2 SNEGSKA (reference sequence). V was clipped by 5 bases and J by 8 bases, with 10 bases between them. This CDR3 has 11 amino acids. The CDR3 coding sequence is TGCAGTGCTGGTCGGCTCCATGAGCAGTTCTTC. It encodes CSAGRLHEQFF.

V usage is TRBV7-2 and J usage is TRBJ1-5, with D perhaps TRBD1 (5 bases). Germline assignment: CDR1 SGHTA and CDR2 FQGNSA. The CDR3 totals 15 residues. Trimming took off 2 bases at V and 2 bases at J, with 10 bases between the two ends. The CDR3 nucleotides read TGTGCCAGCAGCTTATCCCGGGACGGCAATCAGCCCCAGCATTTT. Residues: CASSLSRDGNQPQHF.

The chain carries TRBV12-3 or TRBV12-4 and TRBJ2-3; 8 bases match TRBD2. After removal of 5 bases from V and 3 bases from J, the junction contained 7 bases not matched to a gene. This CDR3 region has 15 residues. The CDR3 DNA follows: TGTGCCAGCAGTCTGCGAGCGGGGGCGACAGATACGCAGTATTTT. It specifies CASSLRAGATDTQYF.

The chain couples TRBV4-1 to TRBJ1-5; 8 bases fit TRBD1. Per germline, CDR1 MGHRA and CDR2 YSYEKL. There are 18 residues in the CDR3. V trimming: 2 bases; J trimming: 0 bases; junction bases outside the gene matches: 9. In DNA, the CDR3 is TGCGCCAGCAGCCAACTTGGACAGGGCCCTTATAGCAATCAGCCCCAGCATTTT. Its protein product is CASSQLGQGPYSNQPQHF.

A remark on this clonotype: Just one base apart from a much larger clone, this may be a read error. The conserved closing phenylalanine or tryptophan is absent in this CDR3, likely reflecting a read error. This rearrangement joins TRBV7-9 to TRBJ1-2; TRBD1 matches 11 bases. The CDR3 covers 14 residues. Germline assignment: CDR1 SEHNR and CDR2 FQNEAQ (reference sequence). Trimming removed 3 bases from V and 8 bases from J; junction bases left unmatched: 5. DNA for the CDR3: TGTGCCAGCAGCTTCCGGACAGGGGGCGAGGGCTACACCCTC. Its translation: CASSFRTGGEGYTL.

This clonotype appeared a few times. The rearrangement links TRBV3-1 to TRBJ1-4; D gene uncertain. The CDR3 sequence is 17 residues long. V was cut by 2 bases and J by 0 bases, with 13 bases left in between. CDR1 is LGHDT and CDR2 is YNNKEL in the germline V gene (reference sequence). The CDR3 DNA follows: TGTGCCAGCAGCCAACGGTGGGAGTGGGCAACTAATGAAAAACTGTTTTTT. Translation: CASSQRWEWATNEKLFF.

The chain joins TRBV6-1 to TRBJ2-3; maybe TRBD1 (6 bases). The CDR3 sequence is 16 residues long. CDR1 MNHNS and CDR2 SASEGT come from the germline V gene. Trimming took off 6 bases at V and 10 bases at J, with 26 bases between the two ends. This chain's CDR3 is CASRSTGHSSPRPQYF. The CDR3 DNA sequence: TGTGCCAGCAGATCCACGGGACATTCGTCCCCGAGACCGCAGTATTTT.

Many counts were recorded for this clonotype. This chain's CDR3 is CASTFRGLSSYEQYF. In DNA form, the CDR3 reads TGTGCCAGCACCTTTAGGGGGCTTAGCTCCTACGAGCAGTACTTC. This sequence joins TRBV28 and TRBJ2-7, with TRBD1 matching 7 bases. The junction had 9 bases not matched to a gene; V was cut back by 7 bases and J by 0 bases. Germline loops: CDR1 MDHEN, CDR2 SYDVKM. The CDR3 has 15 amino acids.

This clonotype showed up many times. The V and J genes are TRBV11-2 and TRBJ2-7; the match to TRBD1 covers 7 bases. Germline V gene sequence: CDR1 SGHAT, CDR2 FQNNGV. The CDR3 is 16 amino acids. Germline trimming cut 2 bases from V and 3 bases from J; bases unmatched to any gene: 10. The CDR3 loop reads CASSLWDSSTGYEQYF. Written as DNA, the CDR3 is TGTGCCAGCAGCTTATGGGACAGCTCAACTGGCTACGAGCAGTACTTC.

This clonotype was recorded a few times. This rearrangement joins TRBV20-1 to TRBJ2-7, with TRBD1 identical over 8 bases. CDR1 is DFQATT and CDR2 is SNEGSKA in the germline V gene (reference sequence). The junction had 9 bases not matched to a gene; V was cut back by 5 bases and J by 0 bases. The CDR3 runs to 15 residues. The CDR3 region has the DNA TGCAGTGCTCATCCCTCGGACAGGGACTCCTACGAGCAGTACTTC. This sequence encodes CSAHPSDRDSYEQYF.

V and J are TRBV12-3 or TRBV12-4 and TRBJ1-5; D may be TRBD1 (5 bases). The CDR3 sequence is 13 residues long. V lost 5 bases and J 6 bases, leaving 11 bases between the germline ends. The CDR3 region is CASSQGSTQPQHF. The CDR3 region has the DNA TGTGCCAGCAGTCAGGGTTCTACTCAGCCCCAGCATTTT.

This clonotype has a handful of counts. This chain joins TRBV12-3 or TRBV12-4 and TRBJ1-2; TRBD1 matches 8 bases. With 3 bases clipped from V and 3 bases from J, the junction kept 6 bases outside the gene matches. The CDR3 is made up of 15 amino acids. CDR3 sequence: CASSLTGATHYGYTF. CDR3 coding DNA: TGTGCCAGCAGTTTGACAGGGGCCACGCACTATGGCTACACCTTC.

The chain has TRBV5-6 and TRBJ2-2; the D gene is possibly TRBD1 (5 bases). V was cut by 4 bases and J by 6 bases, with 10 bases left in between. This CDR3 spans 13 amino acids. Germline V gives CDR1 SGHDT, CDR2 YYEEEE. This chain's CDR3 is CASSLQVSGELFF. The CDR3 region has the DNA TGTGCCAGCAGCCTACAGGTATCCGGGGAGCTGTTTTTT.

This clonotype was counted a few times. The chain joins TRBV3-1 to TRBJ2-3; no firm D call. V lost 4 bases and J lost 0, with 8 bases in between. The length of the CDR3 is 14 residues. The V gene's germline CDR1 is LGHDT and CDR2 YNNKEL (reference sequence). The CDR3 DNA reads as TGTGCCAGCAGCCGGGAAGGGAGCACAGATACGCAGTATTTT. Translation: CASSREGSTDTQYF.

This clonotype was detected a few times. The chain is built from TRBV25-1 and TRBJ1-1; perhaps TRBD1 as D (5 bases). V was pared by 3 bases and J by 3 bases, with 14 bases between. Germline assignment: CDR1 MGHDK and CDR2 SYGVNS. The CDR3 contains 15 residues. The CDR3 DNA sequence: TGTGCCAGCAGTGAGGGGCAGGACTACCACACTGAAGCTTTCTTT. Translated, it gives CASSEGQDYHTEAFF.

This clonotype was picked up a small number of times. This chain's CDR3 is CASSLVHDRGETQYF. CDR3 bases: TGTGCCAGCAGCTTAGTTCACGACAGGGGAGAGACCCAGTACTTC. The chain joins TRBV11-1 to TRBJ2-5; 8 bases line up with TRBD1. The CDR3 length is 15 residues. The germline V gene has CDR1 SGHAT and CDR2 FQDESV (reference sequence). The J segment lost 4 bases and the V segment lost 1 base, leaving 5 bases of the junction unmatched.

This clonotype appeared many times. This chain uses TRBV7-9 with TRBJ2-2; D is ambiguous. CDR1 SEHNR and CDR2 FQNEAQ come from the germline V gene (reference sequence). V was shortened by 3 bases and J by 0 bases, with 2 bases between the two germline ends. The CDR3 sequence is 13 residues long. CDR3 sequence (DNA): TGTGCCAGCAGCTTCTCGAACACCGGGGAGCTGTTTTTT. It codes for CASSFSNTGELFF. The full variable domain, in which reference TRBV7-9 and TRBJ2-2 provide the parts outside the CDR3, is DTGVSQNPRHKITKRGQNVTFRCDPISEHNRLYWYRQTLGQGPEFLTYFQNEAQLEKSRLLSDRFSAERPKGSFSTLEIQRTEQGDSAMYLCASSFSNTGELFFGEGSRLTVL.

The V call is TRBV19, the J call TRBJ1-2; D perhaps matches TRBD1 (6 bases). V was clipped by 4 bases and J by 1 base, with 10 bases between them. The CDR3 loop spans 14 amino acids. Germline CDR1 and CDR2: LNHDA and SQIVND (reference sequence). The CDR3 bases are TGTGCCAGTAGTACAGGGGCGAGTAACTATGGCTACACCTTC. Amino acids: CASSTGASNYGYTF.

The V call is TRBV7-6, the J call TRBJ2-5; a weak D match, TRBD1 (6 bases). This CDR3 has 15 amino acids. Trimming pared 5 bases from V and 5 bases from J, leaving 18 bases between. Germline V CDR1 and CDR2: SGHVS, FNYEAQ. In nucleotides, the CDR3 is TGTGCCAGCAGCCGTGGACAGCTGCAGGGGGAGACCCAGTACTTC. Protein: CASSRGQLQGETQYF.

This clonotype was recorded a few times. The CDR3 sequence: CATRQLKDSPLHF. As DNA, the CDR3 is TGTGCCACCCGACAGCTCAAGGATTCACCCCTCCACTTT. This chain uses TRBV12-3 or TRBV12-4 with TRBJ1-6; a weak D match, TRBD1 (5 bases). CDR3 length: 13 residues. Trimming removed 10 bases from V and 8 bases from J, with 15 bases in between.

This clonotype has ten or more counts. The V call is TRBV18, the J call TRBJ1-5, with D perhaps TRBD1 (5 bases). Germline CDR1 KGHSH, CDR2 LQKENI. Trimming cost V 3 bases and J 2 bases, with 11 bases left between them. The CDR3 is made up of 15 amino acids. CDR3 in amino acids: CASSPYDSGNQPQHF. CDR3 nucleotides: TGTGCCAGCTCACCCTACGACAGTGGCAATCAGCCCCAGCATTTT.

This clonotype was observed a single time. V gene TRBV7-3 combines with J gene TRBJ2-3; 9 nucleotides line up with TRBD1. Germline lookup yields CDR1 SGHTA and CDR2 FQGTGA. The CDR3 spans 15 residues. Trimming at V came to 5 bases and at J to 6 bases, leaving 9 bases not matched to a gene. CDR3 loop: CASSTDTGGWDTQYF. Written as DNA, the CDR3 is TGTGCCAGCAGCACGGACACAGGGGGCTGGGATACGCAGTATTTT.

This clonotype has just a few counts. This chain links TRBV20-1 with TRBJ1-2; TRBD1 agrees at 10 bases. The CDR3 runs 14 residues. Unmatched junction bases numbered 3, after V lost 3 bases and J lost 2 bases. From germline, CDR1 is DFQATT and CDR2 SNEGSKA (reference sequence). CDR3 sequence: CSASLGQGNYGYTF. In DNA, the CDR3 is TGCAGTGCTAGCTTGGGACAGGGGAACTATGGCTACACCTTC.

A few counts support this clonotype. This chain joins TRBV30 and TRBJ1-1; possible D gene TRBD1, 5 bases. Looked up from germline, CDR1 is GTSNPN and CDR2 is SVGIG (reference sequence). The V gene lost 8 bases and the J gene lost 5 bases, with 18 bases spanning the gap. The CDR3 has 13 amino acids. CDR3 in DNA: TGTGCCGGCCGGGACCTTAGAAAAACTGAAGCTTTCTTT. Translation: CAGRDLRKTEAFF.